The 21 T cell receptor beta chains given below trace back to one sample, sequenced in a study of cytomegalovirus exposure and HLA in healthy donors (TCRdb year 2017). Library preparation was by the immunoSEQ multiplex PCR assay. A mixture of 60 forward primers for TCR Vbeta segments and 13 reverse primers for TCR Jbeta segments was used in the multiplex PCR. Drawn from immuneACCESS, this table holds only the in-frame rearrangements with V and J called that TCRdb kept. Clones are partly lost; checked studies trace under half to an unresolved V gene and leave the rest unexplained. The sample table holds around 100,000 clones, of which about 78% were seen once. The ten largest clones capture 5.4% of the sample. Material for sequencing was PBMCs. The receptors shown here come from a woman younger than 45 in good health and CMV-seropositive.

The rearrangement uses TRBV6-5 and TRBJ1-3, with 7 nucleotides matching TRBD1. Germline CDR1 and CDR2: MNHEY and SVGAGI. CDR3 length: 14 amino acids. V shed 5 bases and J 0 bases; nucleotides not matched to a gene: 1. CDR3 nucleotides: TGTGCCAGCAGTCGACAGGGCTCTGGAAACACCATATATTTT. This sequence encodes CASSRQGSGNTIYF.

The chain links TRBV19 to TRBJ2-1; the D gene is possibly TRBD1 (6 bases). The V end lost 4 bases, the J end lost 12 bases, and 16 bases lay between the germline ends. The CDR3 covers 13 residues. Germline V lookup: CDR1 LNHDA, CDR2 SQIVND (reference sequence). CDR3 protein: CASSNGDIRTQFF. In DNA form, the CDR3 reads TGTGCCAGTAGTAACGGGGACATACGAACGCAGTTCTTC.

As for this clone: At one end, the junction sequence differs from germline, possibly due to a read error. V usage is TRBV7-9 and J usage is TRBJ1-5; D is unresolved. This CDR3 region has 12 residues. Germline V gives CDR1 SEHNR, CDR2 FQNEAQ (reference sequence). In nucleotides, the CDR3 is TGTGCCAGCAGCCGCGAGGCTCAGCCCCGGCATTTT. Translation gives CASSREAQPRHF.

CDR3 residues: CSVEGSNRQRSYNEQFF. Here the CDR3 DNA reads TGCAGCGTTGAAGGGTCTAACCGACAGAGATCCTACAATGAGCAGTTCTTC. This chain uses TRBV29-1 with TRBJ2-1; a possible D gene is TRBD1 (5 bases). From germline, CDR1 is SQVTM and CDR2 ANQGSEA. This CDR3 contains 17 residues. V gave up 1 base and J gave up 1 base, with 17 bases separating them.

This clone is labeled as medium-sized (0.01 to 0.1%). The rearrangement joins TRBV7-9 to TRBJ1-3; TRBD1 matches at 7 bases. In germline, CDR1 is SEHNR, CDR2 FQNEAQ (reference sequence). Germline trimming cut 0 bases from V and 2 bases from J; bases unmatched to any gene: 1. The CDR3 sequence is 15 residues long. CDR3 DNA sequence: TGTGCCAGCAGCTTAGCGACAGGGACTGGAAACACCATATATTTT. Its translation: CASSLATGTGNTIYF.

The gene calls are TRBV9 and TRBJ2-2; D may be TRBD2 (6 bases). The V gene's germline CDR1 is SGDLS and CDR2 YYNGEE. Trimming took off 0 bases at V and 6 bases at J, with 24 bases between the two ends. The CDR3 totals 19 residues. The CDR3 DNA sequence: TGTGCCAGCAGCGTAGAGAGCCTAGTTGGAGGGCCCAGGGCCGGGGAGCTGTTTTTT. It translates to CASSVESLVGGPRAGELFF.

The count of this clone is one. This chain connects TRBV11-2 to TRBJ1-2, with TRBD1 matching over 10 bases. With 3 bases clipped from V and 8 bases from J, the junction kept 3 bases outside the gene matches. Germline values: CDR1 SGHAT, CDR2 FQNNGV. The CDR3 totals 13 residues. The CDR3 nucleotides read TGTGCCAGCAGCTTTGGGACAGGGGTCGGCTACACCTTC. Encoded protein: CASSFGTGVGYTF.

The chain combines TRBV13 with TRBJ2-3, with no clear D. Trimming stripped 4 bases from V and 3 bases from J, with 11 bases between. Germline CDR1 PRHDT, CDR2 FYEKMQ (reference sequence). There are 14 residues in the CDR3. CDR3 residues: CASSSISQTDTQYF. CDR3 DNA: TGTGCCAGCAGCTCCATAAGCCAAACAGATACGCAGTATTTT. Variable domain in full (rest from reference TRBV13 and TRBJ2-3): AAGVIQSPRHLIKEKRETATLKCYPIPRHDTVYWYQQGPGQDPQFLISFYEKMQSDKGSIPDRFSAQQFSDYHSELNMSSLELGDSALYFCASSSISQTDTQYFGPGTRLTVL.

The chain uses TRBV27 and TRBJ2-1; TRBD2 matches at 11 bases. J gave up 0 bases and V 2 bases, and 6 bases lay outside the gene matches. The CDR3 sequence is 18 residues long. Germline lookup yields CDR1 MNHEY and CDR2 SMNVEV (reference sequence). CDR3 DNA sequence: TGTGCCAGCAGTTTAAGACTAGCGGGGAGCAGCTCCTACAATGAGCAGTTCTTC. It yields the protein CASSLRLAGSSSYNEQFF.

The sample holds a few counts of this clone. The chain employs TRBV12-5 and TRBJ2-2; 8 positions agree with TRBD2. Trimming cost V 2 bases and J 3 bases; bases outside gene matches: 8. Germline V gene lookup returns CDR1 LGHNT and CDR2 FRNRAP. This CDR3 comprises 17 residues. CDR3 sequence (DNA): TGTGCTAGTGGTTTGCCGGCCGGGACTAGTTACACCGGGGAGCTGTTTTTT. This encodes CASGLPAGTSYTGELFF.

V gene TRBV2 combines with J gene TRBJ2-5, with 7 bases fitting TRBD1. The ends lost 4 bases at V and 2 bases at J; junction bases unmatched: 1. From germline, CDR1 is SNHLY and CDR2 FYNNEI. The CDR3 sequence is 13 residues long. The CDR3, as DNA: TGTGCCAGCAGTGTGGGACAGCAAGAGACCCAGTACTTC. This sequence encodes CASSVGQQETQYF.

This clone was picked up a small number of times. This rearrangement joins TRBV6-5 to TRBJ1-2; 7 positions match TRBD1. Germline CDR1 is MNHEY and CDR2 is SVGAGI. The V and J ends lost 6 bases and 7 bases, in that order; junction bases with no gene match: 8. The CDR3 length is 13 residues. For the CDR3, the DNA is TGTGCCAGCAGCCGGGGACAGTACTCTGGCTACACCTTC. Encoded protein: CASSRGQYSGYTF.

The V gene is TRBV7-3, the J gene TRBJ1-5; the D gene is possibly TRBD1 (5 bases). The CDR3 is made up of 14 amino acids. CDR1 SGHTA and CDR2 FQGTGA come from the germline V gene. V lost 4 bases, J lost 7 bases, and 14 bases lay in between. The CDR3 DNA reads as TGTGCCAGCAGCTACGGGACGGGGGAGCAGCCCCAGCATTTT. Translating it yields CASSYGTGEQPQHF.

This chain uses TRBV19 with TRBJ1-1, with D perhaps matching TRBD1 (6 bases). V dropped 7 bases and J dropped 3 bases, with 9 bases sitting between them. Germline assignment: CDR1 LNHDA and CDR2 SQIVND (reference sequence). The CDR3 extends over 12 amino acids. Here the CDR3 DNA reads TGTGCCAGTACGGGGGGGCACACTGAAGCTTTCTTT. Translating gives CASTGGHTEAFF.

The rearrangement uses TRBV9 and TRBJ2-5, with TRBD2 matching over 16 bases. CDR1 is SGDLS and CDR2 is YYNGEE in the germline V gene. The CDR3 spans 16 residues. J lost 7 bases, V lost 7 bases, and 10 bases had no gene match. CDR3: CASSGLAGGEGVTQYF. CDR3 nucleotides: TGTGCCAGCTCGGGACTAGCGGGAGGGGAGGGGGTGACCCAGTACTTC.

The chain is built from TRBV11-2 and TRBJ1-3; D call uncertain. The CDR3 runs to 13 residues. V lost 1 base and J 4 bases, leaving 5 bases between the germline ends. The germline CDR1 and CDR2 sequences are SGHAT and FQNNGV. The CDR3 loop reads CASSLAVGNTIYF. As DNA, the CDR3 is TGTGCCAGCAGCTTAGCGGTCGGAAACACCATATATTTT.

This sequence joins TRBV10-3 and TRBJ1-1, with TRBD1 identical over 10 bases. With 5 bases clipped from V and 6 bases from J, the junction kept 6 bases outside the gene matches. This CDR3 region has 14 residues. Germline values: CDR1 ENHRY, CDR2 SYGVKD. CDR3 protein: CAISNRDRGSEAFF. DNA of the CDR3: TGTGCCATCAGTAACCGGGACAGGGGATCTGAAGCTTTCTTT.

The chain combines TRBV9 with TRBJ2-3; D is unresolved. Between the trimmed V and J ends, which lost 0 bases and 4 bases, there was a span of 6 bases. The V gene's germline CDR1 is SGDLS and CDR2 YYNGEE. There are 13 residues in the CDR3. The CDR3 DNA reads TGTGCCAGCAGCGTAGATATCGCAGATACGCAGTATTTT. Translated: CASSVDIADTQYF. Using reference TRBV9 and TRBJ2-3 for the parts outside the CDR3, the full variable domain is DSGVTQTPKHLITATGQRVTLRCSPRSGDLSVYWYQQSLDQGLQFLIQYYNGEERAKGNILERFSAQQFPDLHSELNLSSLELGDSALYFCASSVDIADTQYFGPGTRLTVL.

This chain connects TRBV11-2 to TRBJ1-6, with D tentatively TRBD1 (6 bases). Germline assignment: CDR1 SGHAT and CDR2 FQNNGV. V was pared by 2 bases and J by 6 bases, with 14 bases between. The CDR3 is 16 amino acids. CDR3 sequence: CASSLRLRGGNSPLHF. The DNA for the CDR3 is TGTGCCAGCAGCTTACGCTTGCGAGGGGGTAATTCACCCCTCCACTTT.

This chain connects TRBV5-1 to TRBJ1-5, with a weak D call TRBD1 (5 bases). The CDR3 loop spans 15 amino acids. Germline CDR1 and CDR2: SGHRS and YFSETQ. Trimming removed 5 bases from V and 7 bases from J, with 19 bases in between. CDR3 sequence: CASSFLPGYEQPQHF. The DNA of the CDR3 is TGCGCCAGCAGTTTCTTGCCAGGGTACGAACAGCCCCAGCATTTT.

The chain recombines TRBV10-3 with TRBJ2-7; 12 bases align to TRBD2. The junction had 13 bases not matched to a gene; V was cut back by 7 bases and J by 6 bases. The germline V gene encodes CDR1 ENHRY and CDR2 SYGVKD. The CDR3 runs 16 residues. CDR3 coding DNA: TGTGCCATCACTCCTAGCGGGAGGGCCGCTGCTTCCGAGCAGTACTTC. It codes for CAITPSGRAAASEQYF.